This TCR beta chain was profiled in a study of blood T cell repertoires in COVID-19. On the study more broadly: Donors in the United States, Italy and Spain gave samples during acute or convalescent COVID-19. Sample material is recorded as cDNA or gDNA derived from T cells, B-cell-depleted T cells, or PBMCs.

The CDR3 spans 13 residues. Germline loops: CDR1 SGDLS, CDR2 YYNGEE. V gave up 3 bases and J gave up 13 bases; unmatched junction bases: 8. Assay: immunoSEQ multiplex PCR; the TCRdb copy retains only in-frame clones and omits some. The data contain more than 300,000 clones, around 87% of them seen just once; the ten biggest clones take up 10%. Specimen: peripheral blood. V is TRBV9 and J is TRBJ2-2; 8 bases agree with TRBD1. The clonotype was recovered from a woman aged 25 to 39 with COVID-19, enrolled during active disease. CDR3 DNA: TGTGCCAGCAGCGCAGAGGGACAGGTGGTGCTGTTTTTT. Encoded protein: CASSAEGQVVLFF.